This T cell receptor (beta chain) was sequenced during a study of vaccination effects on CD4 cells after COVID-19 (dated by TCRdb to between 2021 and 2024). Concerning the study at large: The ViraFEST assay stimulated PBMC with viral peptide pools and then used TCR sequencing to identify antigen-specific CD4+ T cell clonotypes by expansion. Cultures from other donors in the study were sequenced using the Oncomine TCR Beta short-read assay on an Illumina iSeq 100. Approximately 2.1 million PBMC per well were cultured in IMDM with 5% human AB serum, roughly 10 IU/ml IL-2 and gentamicin, plus 10 ug/ml peptides. SARS-CoV-2 spike-specific CD4+ TCR repertoires were compared before and after mRNA vaccination in COVID-19 convalescent patients and in infection-naive vaccine recipients. Altogether, 10 COVID-19 convalescent patients and several SARS-CoV-2-naive healthy vaccine recipients made up the full study. Post-vaccine samples across the study were collected a median of 72 days after the second dose, with a range of 14 to 241. Overall study outcomes, separate from this receptor: At late post-vaccination timepoints, both infection-induced and vaccine-induced clones showed marked clonal contraction, consistent with waning T cell responses. Limitations of the study were the small number of convalescent patients and the absence of early post-infection timepoints. Among healthy vaccine recipients, nearly all vaccine-induced clones were SARS-CoV-2 mono-reactive, and just 1 of 255 was cross-reactive with common cold coronaviruses.

After less than eleven days of culture, CD4+ T cells were isolated with the EasySep CD4+ T cell isolation kit. Participants received two doses of either the BNT162b2 or the mRNA-1273 mRNA SARS-CoV-2 vaccine. Healthy vaccine recipients had no prior SARS-CoV-2 infection, confirmed by negative nucleocapsid antibodies before and after vaccination. On days 3 and 7, half of the culture medium was replaced with fresh IL-2-containing medium. Each peptide stimulation condition was cultured in triplicate wells unless otherwise noted. PBMC were separated from whole blood using Ficoll-Paque Plus gradient centrifugation and were then either cryopreserved at -140C or used fresh. The QIAamp micro DNA kit was used to extract genomic DNA from the cultured CD4+ T cells. To note about this clone: The clone's antigen remains unknown. Base-call qualities are not available, and no considerably larger clone is one nucleotide away.

The library was built by means of the immunoSEQ multiplex PCR assay. DNA from the cultured and isolated CD4+ T cells underwent TCR beta CDR3 sequencing. For the original study's pipeline: Non-productive TCR sequences were removed and reads were trimmed to the CDR3 region, keeping CDR3s of at least 7 amino acids. Antigen-specific clonotypes were identified using the MANAFEST web app by comparison of expansion in peptide wells against reference cultures. Positive clones required FDR<0.05 expansion versus reference and all other wells, odds ratio above 5, and frequency above 0.1% in two replicate wells. Cross-reactive clonotypes were defined as significantly expanded in SARS-CoV-2 spike wells and in at least one common cold coronavirus spike condition. CDR3 similarity was assessed by Levenshtein distance using the stringdist R package, and unrooted trees were constructed with ape in R 3.6.1. TCRdb carries this immuneACCESS record with in-frame sequences only. Its versions omit some clonotypes, under half of them owing to an unresolved V gene in the studies checked, with the rest unexplained. V and J calls and clone size are those listed in that table; D and trimming were worked out from the DNA. This sample comprises some 30,000 clones, roughly 81% of them detected only once. The biggest ten clones account for 15% of the sample.

The specimen comprised CD4+ T cells from PBMCs cultured without peptide, sampled after COVID-19 vaccination. The clonotype comes from a human donor who received a COVID-19 vaccine.

The CDR3 protein is CASSGDRYQPQHF. The DNA sequence is TGTGCCAGCAGTGGGGACAGATATCAGCCCCAGCATTTT. The V and J segments used are TRBV2 and TRBJ1-5, and TRBD1 matches 7 of the central bases. From the cysteine through the phenylalanine, the CDR3 covers 13 amino acids. The kept DNA is CDR3 alone, 39 bases in frame from the first base. The germline V gene provides CDR1 SNHLY and CDR2 FYNNEI. Germline trimming: 4 bases from V, 5 bases from J; junction bases outside gene matches: 2.